A selection of T cell receptor beta chains follows, all from one sample in a study of cytomegalovirus exposure and HLA in healthy donors. Some clones are missing from TCRdb's copy, which holds only in-frame ones; the method was immunoSEQ multiplex PCR. The sample lists under 150,000 clones; approximately 82% were seen once. Specimen: PBMCs. These receptors were taken from a man between 25 and 39 years old in good health and CMV-seropositive. The CDR3 runs from the conserved cysteine through the conserved F or W. The D gene is left open where the match is weak. Some rows mark clone size as missing; the rest say once, few, many or name a class of expanded clone.

clone size	D gene	V gene	J gene	CDR3 DNA	CDR3 protein
-	-	TRBV18	TRBJ1-4	TGTGCCAGCTCACCAGGGGGCGCGCCCGGTGAAAAACTGTTTTTT	CASSPGGAPGEKLFF
-	-	TRBV6-5	TRBJ2-5	TGTGCCAGCAGAGGCAGGGTTGAGACCCAGTACTTC	CASRGRVETQYF
-	-	TRBV30	TRBJ2-5	TGTGCCTGGAGTACAGAATTCAAAGAGACCCAGTACTTC	CAWSTEFKETQYF
-	-	TRBV5-4	TRBJ2-5	TGTGCCAGCAGCCCTCGACGGGGGAACCAAGAGACCCAGTACTTC	CASSPRRGNQETQYF
-	TRBD1	TRBV6-4	TRBJ1-1	TGTGCCAGCAGTCAGACAGGGGGGAACACTGAAGCTTTCTTT	CASSQTGGNTEAFF
-	-	TRBV28	TRBJ1-2	TGTGCCAGCAGTCCGGGGGGTCCCCCAAACTATGGCTACACCTTC	CASSPGGPPNYGYTF
-	TRBD2	TRBV5-1	TRBJ2-5	TGCGCCAGCAGCTTGGTGGCGGGAGGGCCCTCGTTCCAGTACTTC	CASSLVAGGPSFQYF
once	TRBD1	TRBV6-5	TRBJ1-5	TGTGCCAGCAGTTATAAGGGGGCGGGCAATCAGCCCCAGCATTTT	CASSYKGAGNQPQHF
-	TRBD2	TRBV11-2	TRBJ2-1	TGTGCCAGCAGCGACCAGCGGGGGTTCCACAATGAGCAGTTCTTC	CASSDQRGFHNEQFF
-	TRBD1	TRBV28	TRBJ1-2	TGTGCCAGTCCCCAGGGGGCTAACTATGGCTACACCTTC	CASPQGANYGYTF
-	TRBD1	TRBV9	TRBJ1-5	TGTGCCAGCAGCGGGGGACAGGGGACCGGCCAGCCCCAGCATTTT	CASSGGQGTGQPQHF
-	TRBD1	TRBV5-4	TRBJ2-7	TGTGCCAGCAGCACGGACAGGATCTACGAGCAGTACTTC	CASSTDRIYEQYF
-	-	TRBV5-1	TRBJ1-1	TGCGCCAGCAGCTCTTATCAGGGGAACACTGAAGCTTTCTTT	CASSSYQGNTEAFF
-	-	TRBV7-9	TRBJ1-2	TGTTCCAGCAGCTCATCAATCTATGGCTACACCTTC	CSSSSSIYGYTF
-	TRBD1	TRBV19	TRBJ1-5	TGTGCCAGTAGTCCCCTCGACAGGGGCCCTTATAGCAATCAGCCCCAGCATTTT	CASSPLDRGPYSNQPQHF
-	-	TRBV6-5	TRBJ2-3	TGTGCCAGCAGGAGGGATGGTTTGGGCGCAGATACGCAGTATTTT	CASRRDGLGADTQYF
-	TRBD2	TRBV4-2	TRBJ2-7	TGTGCCAGCAGCCAAGCCGGGGGGTCCTACGAGCAGTACTTC	CASSQAGGSYEQYF
-	TRBD2	TRBV28	TRBJ2-7	TGTGCCAGCAGCGTGACCTTGGGGCTAGCGGGCTACGAGCAGTACTTC	CASSVTLGLAGYEQYF
-	TRBD1	TRBV28	TRBJ1-1	TGTGCCAGCAACCTACCCTACCGCCTAGACAGGGGGAACACTGAAGCTTTCTTT	CASNLPYRLDRGNTEAFF
-	-	TRBV25-1	TRBJ1-5	TGTGCCAGCAGTGAAGGGCTGTCCCAGCCCCAGCATTTT	CASSEGLSQPQHF
-	-	TRBV4-2	TRBJ2-7	TGTGCCAGCAGCCAAGTCCTTGGGGGGACGGCCTACGAGCAGTACTTC	CASSQVLGGTAYEQYF
few	TRBD1	TRBV28	TRBJ1-4	TGTGCCAGTCGACAGGGTTTGGTTGAAAAACTGTTTTTT	CASRQGLVEKLFF
-	TRBD1	TRBV27	TRBJ2-7	TGTGCCACCCACCGGGACAGCAGCTCCTACGAGCAGTACTTC	CATHRDSSSYEQYF
-	-	TRBV6-5	TRBJ1-5	TGTGCCAGCAGTGTAGACAGTAGCAATCAGCCCCAGCATTTT	CASSVDSSNQPQHF
-	TRBD2	TRBV19	TRBJ2-3	TGTGCCAGTAGTCTCATAGCGGGAGCGACCACAGATACGCAGTATTTT	CASSLIAGATTDTQYF
-	TRBD1	TRBV6-1	TRBJ1-2	TGTGCCAGCAGTGAATCGGGACAGGAAAACTATGGCTACACCTTC	CASSESGQENYGYTF
-	TRBD1	TRBV11-2	TRBJ1-1	TGTGCCAGCAGCTTAGCGGACAGGGGTGGGGAAGCTTTCTTT	CASSLADRGGEAFF
-	-	TRBV15	TRBJ2-7	TGTGCCACCAGCGGCCTTGTCGGGGCCTACGAGCAGTACTTC	CATSGLVGAYEQYF
-	TRBD2	TRBV6-5	TRBJ2-2	TGTGCCAGCAGTTACCGTCTAGCGGGAAACACCGGGGAGCTGTTTTTT	CASSYRLAGNTGELFF
once	TRBD2	TRBV19	TRBJ2-7	TGTGCCAGTAGTATAGGGGCTAGCGGGAGTTACGAGCAGTACTTC	CASSIGASGSYEQYF
-	TRBD2	TRBV25-1	TRBJ2-3	TGTGCCAGCAGAACTAGCGGGGGGGCCTCGAATACGCAGTATTTT	CASRTSGGASNTQYF
-	TRBD1	TRBV9	TRBJ1-1	TGTGCCAGCAGCATAGGGGGACAGGGTAACACTGAAGCTTTCTTT	CASSIGGQGNTEAFF
-	TRBD1	TRBV27	TRBJ1-2	TGTGCCAGCAGTCCCAACAGGGGGCGTGGCTACACCTTC	CASSPNRGRGYTF
-	-	TRBV19	TRBJ1-4	TGTGCCAGTAGTATGGACAAGGGTGGGGGCCGGGAAAAACTGTTTTTT	CASSMDKGGGREKLFF
-	-	TRBV25-1	TRBJ1-6	TGTGCCAGCAGTGAACACGGTTCACCCCTCCACTTT	CASSEHGSPLHF
-	-	TRBV5-8	TRBJ1-5	TGTGCCAGCAGCTTGGGGGGACACCCATATAGCAATCAGCCCCAGCATTTT	CASSLGGHPYSNQPQHF
-	TRBD1	TRBV5-1	TRBJ2-2	TGCGCCAGCCCGGACAGGGGGCTTAAGGACACCGGGGAGCTGTTTTTT	CASPDRGLKDTGELFF